One sample yielded the 30 T cell receptor beta chains listed below, sequenced in a study of CXCR3-negative and CXCR3-positive naive CD8 T cells. Findings and caveats of the study: CXCR3-positive naive cells carried more hydrophobic TRB CDR3s than CXCR3-negative naive cells did.

These receptors have no known antigen. The method, 5' RACE with UMI labels, was used to prepare the TRB cDNA libraries. Following a re-call of the 5' RACE reads, TCRdb has one entry per CDR3 protein and lacks DNA. This table lists around 84,000 distinct CDR3 sequences. Sequenced input: naive CXCR3+ CD8+ T cells from blood. The subset is: CD45RO-CCR7+CD27+CD95- naive CD8+ T cells expressing CXCR3 (TNR3+). The origin of the receptors is a human donor in good health. Some clones in this sample may be carry-over from other donors' samples.

This sequence joins TRBV4-3 and TRBJ2-7; there is no DNA to check the TCRdb D call of TRBD1. CDR1 and CDR2 from the germline V gene are LGHNA and YSLEER. CDR3 length equals 15 residues. Here the CDR3 reads CASSQDSQGGYEQYF.

The gene calls are TRBV6-2 or TRBV6-3 and TRBJ2-7; TCRdb designates TRBD2, a call that cannot be tested without DNA. Germline assignment: CDR1 MNHEY and CDR2 SVGEGT. This CDR3 comprises 11 residues. CDR3 sequence: CASSRGSHKYF.

The rearrangement links TRBV7-2 to TRBJ2-5; TCRdb proposes TRBD1, but this gene call is untestable without DNA. The CDR3 has 16 amino acids. In germline, CDR1 is SGHTA, CDR2 FQGNSA. CDR3: CASTNPGSWGRETQYF.

V usage is TRBV19 and J usage is TRBJ1-1. This CDR3 has 14 residues. From germline, CDR1 is LNHDA and CDR2 SQIVND (reference sequence). CDR3 in amino acids: CASSPGPTNTEAFF.

J is TRBJ2-2 and V is TRBV7-6; TCRdb indicates TRBD1, and absent DNA this call remains unverified. CDR1 is SGHVS, CDR2 FNYEAQ, per germline. This CDR3 spans 15 amino acids. CDR3 protein: CASSWGTGNTVELFF.

V and J are TRBV21-1 and TRBJ2-2; the D call from TCRdb, TRBD1, cannot be confirmed without DNA. TRBV21-1 is given as a pseudogene. The CDR3 is made up of 14 amino acids. The CDR3 spells CASRQGDYTGELFF.

The genes are TRBV5-1 and TRBJ2-2; TCRdb proposes TRBD1, but this gene call is untestable without DNA. Germline V gives CDR1 SGHRS, CDR2 YFSETQ. The CDR3 length is 15 residues. CDR3 sequence reads: CASSSGILNTGELFF.

The chain employs TRBV10-2 and TRBJ2-7; with no DNA, the TCRdb D assignment of TRBD1 cannot be verified. The CDR3 consists of 12 residues. The germline V gene encodes CDR1 WSHSY and CDR2 SAAADI. CDR3 sequence reads: CASSADRAEQYF.

V usage is TRBV30 and J usage is TRBJ2-1. From germline, CDR1 is GTSNPN and CDR2 SVGIG (reference sequence). This CDR3 region has 14 residues. CDR3 in amino acids: CAGSVQIPYNEQFF.

The J gene is TRBJ2-3, the V gene TRBV6-1; TCRdb returns TRBD2, unconfirmable since there is no DNA. The CDR3 is 14 amino acids. Germline CDR1 and CDR2: MNHNS and SASEGT. The CDR3 sequence is CASSEGSGSGVQYF.

This chain connects TRBV28 to TRBJ1-4; TCRdb gives TRBD1 as the D gene, but with no DNA this cannot be confirmed. CDR3 length: 11 residues. Germline CDR1 reads MDHEN; CDR2 reads SYDVKM. The chain's CDR3 is CASSWDGTLFF.

This chain uses TRBV18 with TRBJ2-1; TCRdb reports TRBD1, a call that lacks DNA to check it against. The CDR3 loop spans 15 amino acids. CDR1 and CDR2 (germline): KGHSH, LQKENI. CDR3: CATTNEGSLYNEQFF.

The chain joins TRBV21-1 to TRBJ2-2; TCRdb selects TRBD1, and the lack of DNA leaves this call unchecked. TRBV21-1 is a documented pseudogene. This CDR3 has 15 amino acids. The CDR3 loop is CASSQGQVNTGELFF.

The chain uses TRBV27 and TRBJ1-5. Germline V lookup: CDR1 MNHEY, CDR2 SMNVEV (reference sequence). The CDR3 contains 14 residues. The CDR3 here is CASRSVSSGQPQHF.

This chain joins TRBV9 and TRBJ1-4; TCRdb gives TRBD1 as the D gene, but with no DNA this cannot be confirmed. CDR1 SGDLS and CDR2 YYNGEE come from the germline V gene. There are 15 residues in the CDR3. CDR3 sequence reads: CASSVGGTDNEKLFF. Supplemented by reference TRBV9 and TRBJ1-4, the full variable domain reads DSGVTQTPKHLITATGQRVTLRCSPRSGDLSVYWYQQSLDQGLQFLIQYYNGEERAKGNILERFSAQQFPDLHSELNLSSLELGDSALYFCASSVGGTDNEKLFFGSGTQLSVL.

The chain employs TRBV20-1 and TRBJ1-2; lacking DNA, the TRBD1 call made by TCRdb goes unchecked. CDR3 length equals 14 residues. Per the germline V gene, CDR1 is DFQATT and CDR2 is SNEGSKA (reference sequence). CDR3 in amino acids: CSASPDHRNYGYTF.

The V gene is TRBV29-1, the J gene TRBJ2-2. Germline V gene data show CDR1 as SQVTM and CDR2 as ANQGSEA. This CDR3 is 12 amino acids long. The CDR3 is CSVVGNTGELFF.

The genes are TRBV5-5 and TRBJ1-5; TCRdb gives TRBD1 as the D gene, but with no DNA this cannot be confirmed. From germline, CDR1 is SGHKS and CDR2 YYEKEE (reference sequence). The CDR3 contains 14 residues. CDR3: CASSNGTSNQPQHF. Looking up the rest from reference TRBV5-5 and TRBJ1-5 gives the full variable domain: DAGVTQSPTHLIKTRGQQVTLRCSPISGHKSVSWYQQVLGQGPQFIFQYYEKEERGRGNFPDRFSARQFPNYSSELNVNALLLGDSALYLCASSNGTSNQPQHFGDGTRLSIL.

The J gene is TRBJ2-1, the V gene TRBV19; checking the TCRdb D call of TRBD1 is not possible without DNA. Germline V gene lookup returns CDR1 LNHDA and CDR2 SQIVND (reference sequence). The CDR3 is 16 residues long. This CDR3 is CASSIGGGGEYNEQFF.

V gene TRBV14 combines with J gene TRBJ2-1. This CDR3 contains 11 residues. Germline lookup yields CDR1 SGHDN and CDR2 FVKESK. The CDR3 sequence is CASSSTNEQFF.

The chain joins TRBV20-1 to TRBJ2-1; no DNA is available, so the TRBD2 call from TCRdb remains unchecked. This CDR3 region has 16 residues. Per the germline V gene, CDR1 is DFQATT and CDR2 is SNEGSKA (reference sequence). The chain's CDR3 is CSARDRRRSSYNEQFF.

V is TRBV6-2 or TRBV6-3 and J is TRBJ2-5; TCRdb's D call, TRBD2, is unchecked because there is no DNA. Per the germline V gene, CDR1 is MNHEY and CDR2 is SVGEGT. This CDR3 is built from 16 residues. CDR3 region: CASTFGLAGIEETQYF.

The chain couples TRBV27 to TRBJ2-7. There are 12 residues in the CDR3. Per germline, CDR1 MNHEY and CDR2 SMNVEV (reference sequence). The CDR3 region is CASPIPFYEQYF.

This chain joins TRBV12-3 or TRBV12-4 and TRBJ2-2; TCRdb gives TRBD2 as the D gene, but with no DNA this cannot be confirmed. The length of the CDR3 is 17 residues. This CDR3 is CASRPPGLAGDTGELFF.

This chain uses TRBV15 with TRBJ2-1; no DNA is available, so the TRBD1 call from TCRdb remains unchecked. This CDR3 is built from 16 residues. Per germline, CDR1 LNHNV and CDR2 YYDKDF (reference sequence). The CDR3 region is CATSRDRTGGYNEQFF.

The chain recombines TRBV28 with TRBJ2-7; TCRdb indicates TRBD1, and absent DNA this call remains unverified. Germline CDR1 and CDR2: MDHEN and SYDVKM. CDR3 length: 14 residues. The CDR3 spells CASQVPGQGYEQYF.

This chain links TRBV15 with TRBJ2-1. The CDR3 is 15 residues long. Germline V lookup: CDR1 LNHNV, CDR2 YYDKDF (reference sequence). The CDR3 reads CATSSQGGSYNEQFF.

V usage is TRBV4-1 and J usage is TRBJ2-3; lacking DNA, the TRBD2 call made by TCRdb goes unchecked. CDR1 is MGHRA and CDR2 is YSYEKL in the germline V gene. The length of the CDR3 is 21 residues. CDR3 in amino acids: CASSQGLLAGGPSVGTDTQYF.

J is TRBJ1-1 and V is TRBV7-2; TCRdb lists TRBD1, though no DNA is available to test this call. In germline, CDR1 is SGHTA, CDR2 FQGNSA. This CDR3 contains 15 residues. This CDR3 is CASSRDAGVGTEAFF.

The CDR3 here is CASSLAGQGANEQFF. V and J are TRBV13 and TRBJ2-1; as DNA is missing, the TRBD1 call by TCRdb cannot be tested. The CDR3 runs to 15 residues. Germline V gene sequence: CDR1 PRHDT, CDR2 FYEKMQ (reference sequence).